The clone carrying this T cell receptor (beta chain) occurred a few times. This sample was included in a study of cytomegalovirus exposure and HLA in healthy donors. Primers included in the PCR were 60 Vbeta and 13 Jbeta primers. Here immunoSEQ multiplex PCR was the method, and the copy in TCRdb shows in-frame clones only, minus some. The table has around 130,000 clones, 8.5% to 10% seen once. Between the trimmed V and J ends, which lost 2 bases and 7 bases, there was a span of 15 bases. This CDR3 spans 14 amino acids. From germline, CDR1 is SGHRS and CDR2 YFSETQ. Specimen: PBMCs. The rearrangement uses TRBV5-1 and TRBJ1-1, with D maybe TRBD1 (5 bases). The receptor was isolated from a man aged 35 to 55 in good health and CMV-seronegative. CDR3 nucleotides: TGCGCCAGCAGCTTCAGCAGGGATACGGGTGAAGCTTTCTTT. Amino acid sequence: CASSFSRDTGEAFF.